This TCR beta chain was sequenced during a study of cytomegalovirus exposure and HLA in healthy donors (dated by TCRdb to the late 2010s). Study-level background: An earlier analysis of approximately 640 of the donors reported 250 to 300 Gb of sequence data and 117 million unique TCR beta sequences from approximately 180 million T cells. All discovery cohort repertoires had been generated on a single sequencing platform. In an earlier analysis of 500 to 650 of the donors, high-throughput TCR beta sequencing was used to judge whether each TCR beta V gene segment behaved as functional or pseudogenic. Donor age, sex, ethnicity and CMV serostatus were compiled together with the repertoire data. The study combined high-throughput TCR immunosequencing, statistical association of individual TCRs with disease status, and machine learning to predict cytomegalovirus infection status. A later genetic analysis took genome-wide SNP genotypes for about 55% of the roughly 670 donors and used that subset as a discovery cohort. Because of strong linkage in the cohort, roughly five DR-DQ haplotypes were treated as single units for association and clustering. A separate validation cohort of roughly 120 different subjects was used in addition to the roughly 700-subject first cohort. Typing coverage varied by locus: 629-630 donors for A, B, C, DRB1 and DQB1; around 560 for DQA1; approximately 610 for DPA1; some 470 for DPB1. On average, roughly 250,000 unique TCR beta nucleotide sequences were sequenced per donor among a few hundred genotyped donors of the cohort, with around 19% of those sequences being non-productive. An early release covering about 600 HLA-typed donors comprised 250 to 350 gigabases of sequencing data and around 85 million unique TCR sequences. In the later analysis, no new phenotypic data were used to find candidate immune exposures; instead, reliance was placed on TCR beta sequences and their occurrence across donors. The study aimed to test whether cataloging public T cell receptors could reveal signatures of past pathogen exposure. Of the roughly 400 genotyped donors, less than 85% were placed in the genetic ancestry cluster associated with self-reported Caucasian donors. The study used immunosequencing to profile the T cell repertoires of approximately 640 subjects and linked those repertoires to cytomegalovirus serostatus. A later analysis re-examined previously published TCR beta repertoires from hundreds of donors and added high-resolution HLA genotyping to investigate patterns of TCR occurrence. HLA typing covered class I and class II loci at four-digit resolution.

A remark on this clone: It has no known antigen specificity. Per-nucleotide qualities are absent, and no much larger clonotype sits a single base away.

In total, roughly 670 healthy bone marrow donors made up the cohort. Cohort members were all nominally healthy when sampled, although unrecorded immune exposures were likely present. The donor was CMV seronegative and belonged to the group of more than 300 seronegative cohort members. A peripheral blood sample was collected from each donor, and TCR beta sequencing was performed on peripheral blood mononuclear cells. The Qiagen DNeasy Blood Extraction Kit was used to extract genomic DNA from the blood cell samples. Trimming costs V 0 bases and J 5 bases, and their ends lie 5 bases apart. CDR1 and CDR2, per the germline V gene (reference sequence), are MNHNY and SVGAGI. The CDR3 runs 12 residues from the cysteine to the phenylalanine. Only CDR3 DNA is held: 36 bases, read in frame from base 1. Library creation used the immunoSEQ multiplex PCR assay. For the multiplex PCR, a mixture combining 60 forward primers for TCR Vbeta segments and 13 reverse primers for TCR Jbeta segments was used. Amplification of the CDR3 region of rearranged TCR beta genes was performed with a multiplex PCR assay on genomic DNA. On the Illumina HiSeq System, the amplified TCR beta libraries were sequenced as 87-base-pair reads. The authors' pipeline ran thus. In a later analysis, tens of millions of unique TCR beta chains were counted across the roughly 610 repertoires, and roughly 10 million of these chains were shared by at least two donors. To remove PCR and sequencing errors, raw reads were error-corrected and collapsed into unique sequences using a nearest-neighbor algorithm that merged closely related sequences. Alignment of CDR3 sequences to IMGT reference sequences was used to assign V, D and J gene segments. For a sequence to be retained, a match of at least six nucleotides was required to both a V gene segment and a J gene segment. A rearrangement counted as productive if the CDR3 had no stop codons and remained in frame with V and J, and every other rearrangement counted as non-productive. CDR3 was defined according to IMGT convention as the region running from the second conserved V-encoded cysteine to the conserved J-encoded phenylalanine. The earlier analysis of around 640 of the donors excluded sequences that lacked an unambiguous match to a single V gene segment. An earlier analysis of some 610 of the donors called V segments functional above 56.7% productive rearrangements and segregating when the between-donor standard deviation exceeded 5%. A statistical classification framework was built to diagnose cytomegalovirus status from the catalog of TCR beta chain sequences. A later analysis assigned V and J genes by comparing TCR nucleotide sequences with IMGT/GENE-DB human TR gene sequences. The TCRdist pipeline was used in a later analysis to assign CDR3 sequences and most-parsimonious VDJ recombination scenarios. In a later analysis, every TCR beta chain was defined by the combination of its CDR3 amino acid sequence and its V-gene family, and reads without a unique V-gene family were dropped. To address suspected cross-contamination and a sequencing artifact, a later analysis removed a few hundred highly shared, low-generation-probability nucleotide sequences. In a later analysis, a clonal expansion index was calculated for each public chain from normalized within-repertoire ranks of inferred template counts. In a later analysis, generation probabilities were computed using a VDJ recombination model fitted to out-of-frame rearrangements, and the results were checked against IGoR. Hypergeometric tests were used in a later analysis to score TCR-TCR, TCR-HLA and TCR-CMV co-occurrence, with a repertoire-size bias correction applied to the TCR pairs. In a later analysis, false discovery rates were estimated by permuting HLA or CMV assignments 20 times. A later analysis grouped co-occurring TCRs with DBSCAN, adding TCRdist sequence similarity when clustering within HLA-allele-positive subsets. For co-occurrence clustering, repertoires with fewer than 30,000 or more than 120,000 public chains were excluded, along with a handful of repertoires with anomalous nucleotide sharing. Drawn from immuneACCESS, this table holds only the in-frame rearrangements with V and J called that TCRdb kept. Clones are partly lost; checked studies trace under half to an unresolved V gene and leave the rest unexplained. The V and J calls and clone size come from that table; D and trimming were worked out from the DNA. This sample gives under 150,000 clones in total; 68% of them show up just once. The ten largest clones take up around 4.2% of the sample.

On the study overall, not on this receptor specifically: In a later analysis, HLA-associated TCR beta chains showed more clonal expansion and lower generation probabilities than non-associated chains that were equally common. A total of 150 or so TCR beta chains were listed by the study as associated with cytomegalovirus. An association between a missense DCLRE1C variant and V-gene and J-gene trimming of TCR beta chains was found in a later genetic analysis and replicated in an independent cohort. A cluster of highly shared sequence variants was judged likely to represent a technical artifact of the sequencing pipeline. A later analysis found that TCR association rates varied across HLA loci, with DRB1 alleles showing the most associated TCRs and HLA-C alleles the fewest. Presence/absence analyses assumed roughly uniform sequencing depth across donors, an assumption that may not hold. Most TCR sequences were seen in very few donors, while some public TCRs were found in many individuals. Several of the top co-occurrence clusters appeared to be linked to parvovirus B19, influenza, CMV and Epstein-Barr virus, according to a later analysis. A few of the identified cytomegalovirus-associated TCR beta chains were confirmed in vitro to be specific for cytomegalovirus antigens. Broadly in line with IMGT annotations, most TCR beta V segments showed up in productive rearrangements about 87% or about 30% of the time in an earlier analysis of roughly 590 of the donors. Specific HLA alleles were associated with over 15,000 TCR beta sequences at a false discovery rate of 0.05 in a later analysis. Cytomegalovirus status was reported to be diagnosed by the classifier with high specificity and sensitivity in both the original and validation cohorts. In a later genetic analysis, fewer N-insertions in productive TCRs were reported among donors in an Asian-associated ancestry cluster than the 666-donor mean. Some IMGT-functional V segments, including TRBV6-2 and TRBV6-3, could not be distinguished by the 87-base-pair reads and were therefore excluded. Linkage disequilibrium might explain the correlated functional status among segregating V segments, but an unknown experimental factor could not be excluded. The only immune exposure information available for the cohort was CMV serostatus. A further reported finding was that TCR beta sequences accurately predicted the HLA-A and HLA-B alleles for most subjects in the first cohort. HLA typing was unavailable for some donors at each locus, so association tests used only the typed subset. According to a later analysis, most CMV-associated TCR beta chains appeared to be HLA-restricted, and the HLA associations seemed to be driven largely by CMV exposure. Strong co-occurrence of HLA alleles, especially DR and DQ, made assigning TCR associations to individual alleles difficult. It was suggested by the authors that the approach could potentially be generalized to other disease states and immunological phenotypes. The earlier analysis of fewer than 750 of the donors excluded 15 to 20 rarely observed V segments, including chromosome 9 orphons, because counts were too low. The cohort was sequenced for TCR beta chains only, and without alpha or paired-chain data the features that could be detected were limited.

The sequencing sample was made of PBMCs. This sequence originates from a man in his 60s in good health and CMV-seronegative. The V gene is TRBV6-6 and the J gene is TRBJ2-7, and TRBD2 may be the D gene, going by 5 matching bases. The encoded CDR3 is CASSYSRDEQYF. The bases read TGTGCCAGCAGTTACTCGAGGGACGAGCAGTACTTC.